The rows below give T cell receptor beta chains drawn from one sample of a study of T cells in Graves' hyperthyroidism and ophthalmopathy. TCRdb re-called the multiplex PCR reads with MiXCR, one entry per CDR3 protein. Here the sample spans 600,000 to 700,000 distinct CDR3 sequences, just under 45% being singletons. What was sequenced was peripheral blood or thyroid tissue (not recorded which). The receptor set was obtained from an adult man with Graves' disease, either hyperthyroidism or ophthalmopathy (not recorded which). The CDR3 runs from the conserved cysteine through the conserved F or W. A D gene is named only where the DNA matches it firmly. Size tells how often a clone was seen (once, few, many) or the class of an expanded clone, and some rows leave it out.

clone size	D gene	V gene	J gene	CDR3 protein	CDR3 DNA
.	.	TRBV7-9	TRBJ1-5	CASSLEGTYSNQPQHF	TGTGCCAGCAGCTTAGAGGGGACCTATAGCAATCAGCCCCAGCATTTT
.	.	TRBV7-9	TRBJ1-3	CASAVPGNTIYF	TGTGCCTCAGCAGTCCCTGGAAACACCATATATTTT
.	.	TRBV12-3/TRBV12-4	TRBJ1-4	CASSFAPNNEKLFF	TGTGCCAGCAGTTTCGCACCCAATAATGAAAAACTGTTTTTT
many	.	TRBV15	TRBJ1-2	CATSRDRQANSGYTF	TGTGCCACCAGCAGAGATCGGCAGGCTAATTCTGGCTACACCTTC
.	.	TRBV14	TRBJ2-5	CASSQDRGRRQETQYF	TGTGCCAGCAGCCAAGACCGGGGAAGGCGCCAAGAGACCCAGTACTTC
few	.	TRBV29-1	TRBJ1-1	CSVETDLGAEAFF	TGCAGCGTTGAGACGGATCTGGGGGCTGAAGCTTTCTTT
.	TRBD2	TRBV6-5	TRBJ2-2	CASSLAGLVGTGELFF	TGTGCCAGCAGTCTAGCGGGATTGGTTGGGACCGGGGAGCTGTTTTTT
few	.	TRBV20-1	TRBJ1-1	CSARVGGETEAFF	TGCAGTGCTAGAGTAGGAGGGGAAACTGAAGCTTTCTTT
.	TRBD2	TRBV10-3	TRBJ2-7	CAISSSGGTSYEQYF	TGTGCCATCAGTTCTAGCGGGGGGACGTCCTACGAGCAGTACTTC
.	TRBD2	TRBV7-8	TRBJ2-6	CASSQLAGGSGANVLTF	TGTGCCAGCAGCCAACTAGCGGGCGGCTCTGGGGCCAACGTCCTGACTTTC
many	.	TRBV2	TRBJ1-2	CASSEQYGYTF	TGTGCCAGCAGTGAACAGTATGGCTACACCTTC
.	TRBD1	TRBV6-6	TRBJ1-6	CASSQSDRVGNSPLHF	TGTGCCAGCAGTCAGTCGGACAGGGTGGGTAATTCACCCCTCCACTTT
many	.	TRBV10-3	TRBJ1-5	CAISEAGANQPQHF	TGTGCCATCAGTGAGGCTGGGGCCAATCAGCCCCAGCATTTT
.	.	TRBV5-1	TRBJ2-2	CASSLSWELFF	TGCGCCAGCAGCTTGTCTTGGGAGCTGTTTTTT
.	.	TRBV19	TRBJ2-7	CASSLGYGYEQYF	TGTGCCAGTAGTCTCGGGTATGGCTACGAGCAGTACTTC
.	TRBD2	TRBV9	TRBJ2-2	CASSVSGGNTGELFF	TGTGCCAGCAGCGTAAGCGGGGGTAACACCGGGGAGCTGTTTTTT
.	TRBD1	TRBV2	TRBJ1-4	CASSYRTGGNEKLFF	TGTGCCAGCAGTTACCGGACAGGGGGTAATGAAAAACTGTTTTTT
.	TRBD1	TRBV9	TRBJ1-1	CASSVEGTGLTEAFF	TGTGCCAGCAGCGTAGAAGGGACAGGGCTTACTGAAGCTTTCTTT
.	.	TRBV20-1	TRBJ2-6	CSASRQTNTGANVLTF	TGCAGTGCCTCAAGACAGACTAACACCGGGGCCAACGTCCTGACTTTC
many	.	TRBV7-2	TRBJ1-6	CASSLSPNSPLHF	TGTGCCAGCAGCTTATCCCCTAATTCACCCCTCCACTTT
few	.	TRBV20-1	TRBJ1-2	CSARHLRETSYGYTF	TGCAGTGCTAGACATCTCAGGGAGACGAGCTATGGCTACACCTTC
few	.	TRBV5-1	TRBJ1-2	CASSSAVGRMDNYGYTF	TGCGCCAGCAGCTCGGCCGTAGGACGGATGGATAACTATGGCTACACCTTC
many	.	TRBV14	TRBJ1-1	CASSRAWKPAFF	TGTGCCAGCAGCCGGGCATGGAAACCAGCTTTCTTT
few	TRBD1	TRBV20-1	TRBJ1-5	CSAYATGASNQPQHF	TGCAGTGCTTACGCGACAGGGGCGTCCAATCAGCCCCAGCATTTT
many	TRBD1	TRBV29-1	TRBJ1-6	CSVRGQGATPLHF	TGCAGCGTCCGTGGGCAGGGGGCTACACCCCTCCACTTT
many	.	TRBV29-1	TRBJ1-1	CSVLVGWANSEAFF	TGCAGCGTGCTAGTAGGGTGGGCGAACTCTGAAGCTTTCTTT
.	TRBD1	TRBV25-1	TRBJ1-2	CASSLDRGVTNYGYTF	TGTGCCAGCAGCTTGGACAGGGGGGTAACTAACTATGGCTACACCTTC
.	.	TRBV25-1	TRBJ1-2	CASSPQVRYGYTF	TGTGCCAGCAGCCCCCAGGTTAGGTATGGCTACACCTTC
.	.	TRBV6-5	TRBJ2-7	CASSYGEGYEQYF	TGTGCCAGCAGTTACGGGGAAGGTTACGAGCAGTACTTC
.	TRBD1	TRBV11-2	TRBJ1-6	CASSLVGQGSVNSPLHF	TGTGCCAGCAGCTTGGTGGGACAGGGGTCTGTAAATTCACCCCTCCACTTT
many	.	TRBV7-9	TRBJ2-5	CASSLGTIGVTQYF	TGTGCCAGCAGCTTAGGGACAATCGGGGTGACCCAGTACTTC
.	TRBD1	TRBV7-2	TRBJ2-7	CASSLLPGTVNSYEQYF	TGTGCCAGCAGCTTACTCCCGGGGACAGTGAACTCCTACGAGCAGTACTTC
few	.	TRBV2	TRBJ1-6	CASSFSGSSYNSPLHF	TGTGCCAGCAGTTTTTCGGGGAGCTCCTATAATTCACCCCTCCACTTT
many	.	TRBV9	TRBJ2-7	CASSVGLATYEQYF	TGTGCCAGCAGCGTAGGGTTAGCGACCTACGAGCAGTACTTC
.	TRBD2	TRBV11-2	TRBJ2-6	CASSLLTSGGQSSGANVLTF	TGTGCCAGCAGCCTCCTGACTAGCGGGGGCCAGAGCTCTGGGGCCAACGTCCTGACTTTC
once	.	TRBV2	TRBJ2-5	CASSQDAGFGGETQYF	TGTGCCAGCAGCCAAGATGCAGGGTTTGGGGGAGAGACCCAGTACTTC
few	.	TRBV6-1	TRBJ1-5	CASRRSTGFNQPQHF	TGTGCCAGCAGGCGATCGACAGGCTTTAATCAGCCCCAGCATTTT
few	TRBD1	TRBV12-3/TRBV12-4	TRBJ1-4	CASSGRRTGPHEKLFF	TGTGCCAGCAGCGGACGGAGGACAGGGCCCCATGAAAAACTGTTTTTT
few	.	TRBV20-1	TRBJ1-5	CSARDDGPKIYSNQPQHF	TGCAGTGCTAGAGATGATGGGCCCAAAATCTATAGCAATCAGCCCCAGCATTTT
once	.	TRBV7-2	TRBJ1-1	CASSLAPRGTEAFF	TGTGCCAGCAGCTTAGCCCCCAGGGGCACTGAAGCTTTCTTT
few	.	TRBV19	TRBJ1-5	CASSIVQSNQPQHF	TGTGCCAGTAGTATAGTTCAGTCCAATCAGCCCCAGCATTTT
many	TRBD1	TRBV7-2	TRBJ1-2	CASSRGQGAAGYGYTF	TGTGCCAGCAGCCGCGGGCAGGGGGCGGCGGGCTATGGCTACACCTTC
.	.	TRBV7-9	TRBJ1-4	CASSLVPLNEKLFF	TGTGCCAGCAGCTTAGTCCCTCTTAATGAAAAACTGTTTTTT
.	TRBD1	TRBV2	TRBJ1-2	CASAGQERYGYTF	TGTGCCAGCGCCGGACAGGAAAGATATGGCTACACCTTC
many	TRBD1	TRBV7-2	TRBJ1-5	CASSHDRDQPQHF	TGTGCCAGCAGCCACGACAGGGATCAGCCCCAGCATTTT
.	.	TRBV10-3	TRBJ2-5	CAISELKASASQETQYF	TGTGCCATCAGTGAGTTGAAGGCTAGCGCCAGCCAAGAGACCCAGTACTTC
many	TRBD1	TRBV7-6	TRBJ1-6	CASSSGQGDSPLHF	TGTGCCAGCAGCTCGGGACAGGGGGATTCACCCCTCCACTTT
.	.	TRBV5-1	TRBJ1-5	CASSQGPEDQPQHF	TGCGCCAGCAGCCAGGGACCGGAGGATCAGCCCCAGCATTTT
.	.	TRBV7-9	TRBJ2-7	CASSVEKDIPYEQYF	TGTGCCAGCAGCGTTGAAAAGGACATCCCCTACGAGCAGTACTTC
.	.	TRBV12-3/TRBV12-4	TRBJ1-2	CASSLAGREGYTF	TGTGCCAGCAGTTTAGCGGGGCGGGAGGGCTACACCTTC
.	.	TRBV11-1	TRBJ1-6	CASSPRAPLHF	TGTGCCAGCAGCCCTCGTGCACCCCTCCACTTT
many	TRBD1	TRBV5-1	TRBJ2-5	CASSLQGEGETQYF	TGCGCCAGCAGCTTGCAGGGGGAAGGAGAGACCCAGTACTTC
.	.	TRBV5-1	TRBJ2-5	CASSLKFQETQYF	TGCGCCAGCAGCTTGAAATTCCAAGAGACCCAGTACTTC
.	.	TRBV10-3	TRBJ1-6	CAISVPRPGYNSPLHF	TGTGCCATCAGTGTCCCTCGGCCAGGGTATAATTCACCCCTCCACTTT